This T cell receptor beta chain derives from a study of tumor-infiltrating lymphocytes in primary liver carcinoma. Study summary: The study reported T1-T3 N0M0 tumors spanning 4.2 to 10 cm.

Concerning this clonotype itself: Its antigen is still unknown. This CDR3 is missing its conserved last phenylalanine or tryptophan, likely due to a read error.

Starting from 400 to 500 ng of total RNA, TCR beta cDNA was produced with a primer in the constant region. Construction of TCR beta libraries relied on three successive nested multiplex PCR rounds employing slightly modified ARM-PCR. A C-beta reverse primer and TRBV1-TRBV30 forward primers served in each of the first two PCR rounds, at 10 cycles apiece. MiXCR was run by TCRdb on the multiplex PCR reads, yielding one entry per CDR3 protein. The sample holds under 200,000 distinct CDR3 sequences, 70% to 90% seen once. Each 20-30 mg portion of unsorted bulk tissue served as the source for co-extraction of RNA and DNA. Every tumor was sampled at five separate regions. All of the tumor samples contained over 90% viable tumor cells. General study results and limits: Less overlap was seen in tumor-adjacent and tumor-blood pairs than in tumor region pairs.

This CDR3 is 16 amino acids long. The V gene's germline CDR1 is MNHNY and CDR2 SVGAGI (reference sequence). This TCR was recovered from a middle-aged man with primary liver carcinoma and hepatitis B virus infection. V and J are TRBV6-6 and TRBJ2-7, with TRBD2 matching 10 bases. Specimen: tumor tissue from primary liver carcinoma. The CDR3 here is CDSSHRAGGPTYEQYL. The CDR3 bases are TGTGACAGCAGTCATCGAGCGGGAGGGCCTACCTACGAGCAGTACCTC.